Reported below is one T cell receptor beta chain. Its antigen remains unknown. The germline V gene encodes CDR1 SGHNT and CDR2 YYREEE (reference sequence). This CDR3 spans 17 amino acids. The V and J ends lost 1 base and 7 bases, in that order; junction bases with no gene match: 9. These data come from a study of cytomegalovirus exposure and HLA in healthy donors. The PCR employed 60 Vbeta primers together with 13 Jbeta primers. In the authors' methods: In a later analysis, the count reached 82 million or so unique TCR beta chains, with 9 million to 11 million shared. The protocol was immunoSEQ multiplex PCR, while the TCRdb copy is restricted to in-frame clones and leaves out a portion. Clone size and V and J calls were adopted from that table, with D and trimming inferred from the DNA. This table has approximately 130,000 clones, about 86% appearing once. Study-level points and caveats: Further analysis, carried out later, found HLA-associated TCR beta chains more clonally expanded than equally common other chains. In a later analysis, across HLA loci, associated TCR counts were highest for DRB1, lowest for HLA-C. Immune exposure information available was restricted to CMV serostatus.

The sequencing input was PBMCs. The sequence came from a woman aged 25 to 39 in good health and CMV-seronegative. V gene TRBV5-4 combines with J gene TRBJ2-4; 12 bases fit TRBD1. CDR3 nucleotide sequence: TGTGCCAGCAGCTTGACAGCCATGGGACAGGGGGCGAACATTCAGTACTTC. Its protein product is CASSLTAMGQGANIQYF.